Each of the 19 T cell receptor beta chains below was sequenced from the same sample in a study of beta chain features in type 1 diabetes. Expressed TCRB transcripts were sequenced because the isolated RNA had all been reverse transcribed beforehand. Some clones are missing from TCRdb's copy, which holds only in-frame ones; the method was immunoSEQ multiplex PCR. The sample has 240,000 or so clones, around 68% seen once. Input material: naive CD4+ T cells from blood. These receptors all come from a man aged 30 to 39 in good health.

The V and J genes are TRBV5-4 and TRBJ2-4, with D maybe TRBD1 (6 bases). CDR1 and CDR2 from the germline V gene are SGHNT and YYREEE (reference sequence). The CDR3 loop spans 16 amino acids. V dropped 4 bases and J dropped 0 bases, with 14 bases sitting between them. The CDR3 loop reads CASSDGTLLAKNIQYF. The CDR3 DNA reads TGTGCCAGCAGCGACGGGACACTTCTAGCCAAAAACATTCAGTACTTC.

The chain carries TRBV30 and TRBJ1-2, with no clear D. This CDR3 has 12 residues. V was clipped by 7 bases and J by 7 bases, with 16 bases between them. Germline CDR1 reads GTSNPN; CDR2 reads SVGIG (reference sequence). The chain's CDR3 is CAYHDRGAGYTF. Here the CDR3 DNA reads TGTGCCTACCACGATAGAGGAGCTGGCTACACCTTC.

DNA for the CDR3: TGTGCCAGCAGCGTAGACAAGACGAACACTGAAGCTTTCTTT. Translating gives CASSVDKTNTEAFF. This rearrangement joins TRBV9 to TRBJ1-1; no firm D call. This CDR3 has 14 amino acids. Trimming removed 0 bases at V and 1 base at J, with 7 bases between. Germline V CDR1 and CDR2: SGDLS, YYNGEE. The whole variable domain, filled in from reference TRBV9 and TRBJ1-1, reads DSGVTQTPKHLITATGQRVTLRCSPRSGDLSVYWYQQSLDQGLQFLIQYYNGEERAKGNILERFSAQQFPDLHSELNLSSLELGDSALYFCASSVDKTNTEAFFGQGTRLTVV.

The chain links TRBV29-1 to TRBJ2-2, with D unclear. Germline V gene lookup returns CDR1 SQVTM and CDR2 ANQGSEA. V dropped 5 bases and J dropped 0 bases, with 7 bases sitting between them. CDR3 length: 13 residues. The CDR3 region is CSVNSANTGELFF. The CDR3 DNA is TGCAGCGTTAACTCTGCGAACACCGGGGAGCTGTTTTTT.

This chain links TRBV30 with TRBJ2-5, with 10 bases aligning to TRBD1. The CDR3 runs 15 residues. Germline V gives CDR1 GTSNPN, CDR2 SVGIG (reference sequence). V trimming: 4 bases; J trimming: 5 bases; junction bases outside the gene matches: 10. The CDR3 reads CAWTGTGARVETQYF. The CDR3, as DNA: TGTGCCTGGACAGGGACAGGGGCGCGCGTGGAGACCCAGTACTTC.

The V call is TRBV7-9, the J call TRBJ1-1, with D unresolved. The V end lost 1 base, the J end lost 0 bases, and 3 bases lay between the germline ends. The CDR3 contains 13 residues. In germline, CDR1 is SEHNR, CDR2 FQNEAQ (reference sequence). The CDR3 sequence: CASSLEVNTEAFF. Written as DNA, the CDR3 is TGTGCCAGCAGCTTAGAGGTGAACACTGAAGCTTTCTTT.

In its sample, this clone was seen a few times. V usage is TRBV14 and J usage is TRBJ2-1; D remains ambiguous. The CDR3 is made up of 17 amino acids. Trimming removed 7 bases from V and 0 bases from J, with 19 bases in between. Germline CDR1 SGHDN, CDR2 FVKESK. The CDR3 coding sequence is TGTGCCAGCACCCCCGAACCCTTACGCAGCTCCTACAATGAGCAGTTCTTC. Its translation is CASTPEPLRSSYNEQFF.

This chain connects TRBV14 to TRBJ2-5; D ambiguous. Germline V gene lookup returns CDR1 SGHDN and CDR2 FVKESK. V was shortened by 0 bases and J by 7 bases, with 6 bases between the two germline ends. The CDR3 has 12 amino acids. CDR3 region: CASSQESMTQYF. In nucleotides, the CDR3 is TGTGCCAGCAGCCAAGAATCGATGACCCAGTACTTC.

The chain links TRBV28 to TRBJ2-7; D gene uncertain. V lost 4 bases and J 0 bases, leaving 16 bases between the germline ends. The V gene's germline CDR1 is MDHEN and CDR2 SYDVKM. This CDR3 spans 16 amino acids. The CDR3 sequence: CASSSSPGTSSYEQYF. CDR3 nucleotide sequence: TGTGCCAGCAGTTCATCCCCGGGTACCAGCTCCTACGAGCAGTACTTC.

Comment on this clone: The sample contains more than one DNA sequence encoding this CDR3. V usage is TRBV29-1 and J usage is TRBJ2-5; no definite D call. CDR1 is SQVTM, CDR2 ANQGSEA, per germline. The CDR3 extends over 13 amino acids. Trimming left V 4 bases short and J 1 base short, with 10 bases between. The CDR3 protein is CSVGGTGQETQYF. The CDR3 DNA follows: TGCAGCGTTGGAGGTACCGGCCAAGAGACCCAGTACTTC.

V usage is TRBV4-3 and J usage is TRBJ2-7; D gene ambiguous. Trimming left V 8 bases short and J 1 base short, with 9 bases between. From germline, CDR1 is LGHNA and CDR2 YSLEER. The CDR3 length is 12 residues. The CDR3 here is CASLAGSYEQYF. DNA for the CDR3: TGCGCCAGCTTAGCTGGGTCCTACGAGCAGTACTTC.

The CDR3 DNA sequence: TGTGCCAGCAGCTCCGGCCGGGACAGATCAACTAATGAAAAACTGTTTTTT. It translates to CASSSGRDRSTNEKLFF. V and J are TRBV7-9 and TRBJ1-4; 7 bases are a match to TRBD1. The V segment lost 4 bases and the J segment 0 bases; nucleotides outside the gene matches: 8. Germline CDR1 is SEHNR and CDR2 is FQNEAQ (reference sequence). This CDR3 comprises 17 residues.

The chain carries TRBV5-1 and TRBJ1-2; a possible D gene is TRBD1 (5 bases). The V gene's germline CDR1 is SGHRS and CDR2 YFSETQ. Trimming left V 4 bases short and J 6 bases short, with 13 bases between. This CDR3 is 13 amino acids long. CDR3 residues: CASSPSGNHGYTF. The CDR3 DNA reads TGCGCCAGCAGCCCATCAGGGAATCATGGCTACACCTTC.

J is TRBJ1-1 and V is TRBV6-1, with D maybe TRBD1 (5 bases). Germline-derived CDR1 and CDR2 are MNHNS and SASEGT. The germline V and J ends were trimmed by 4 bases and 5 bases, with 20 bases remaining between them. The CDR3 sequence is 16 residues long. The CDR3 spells CASSVPVRGVGTEAFF. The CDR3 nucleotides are TGTGCCAGCAGTGTCCCCGTTCGAGGGGTTGGGACTGAAGCTTTCTTT.

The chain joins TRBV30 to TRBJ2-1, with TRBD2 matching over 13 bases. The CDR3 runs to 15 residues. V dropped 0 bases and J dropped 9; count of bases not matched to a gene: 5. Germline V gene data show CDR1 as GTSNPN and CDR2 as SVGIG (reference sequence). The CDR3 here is CAWSVVLAGGSEQFF. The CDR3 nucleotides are TGTGCCTGGAGTGTGGTACTAGCGGGGGGGTCTGAGCAGTTCTTC.

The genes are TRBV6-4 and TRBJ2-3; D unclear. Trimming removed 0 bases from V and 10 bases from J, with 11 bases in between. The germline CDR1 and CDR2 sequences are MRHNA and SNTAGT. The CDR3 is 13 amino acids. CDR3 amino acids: CASSDSLRHAQYF. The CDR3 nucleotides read TGTGCCAGCAGTGACTCGTTGCGTCATGCGCAGTATTTT.

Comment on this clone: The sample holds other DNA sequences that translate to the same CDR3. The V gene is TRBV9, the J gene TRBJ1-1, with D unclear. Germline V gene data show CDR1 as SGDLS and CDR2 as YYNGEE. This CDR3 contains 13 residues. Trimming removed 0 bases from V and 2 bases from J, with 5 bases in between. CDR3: CASSVAVNTEAFF. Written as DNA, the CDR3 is TGTGCCAGCAGCGTAGCTGTTAACACTGAAGCTTTCTTT.

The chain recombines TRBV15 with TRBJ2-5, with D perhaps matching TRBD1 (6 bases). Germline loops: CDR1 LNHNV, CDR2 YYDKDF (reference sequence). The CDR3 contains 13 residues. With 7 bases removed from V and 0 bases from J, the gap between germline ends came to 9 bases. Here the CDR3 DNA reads TGTGCCACCAAGGGGGTGTACCAAGAGACCCAGTACTTC. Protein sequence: CATKGVYQETQYF. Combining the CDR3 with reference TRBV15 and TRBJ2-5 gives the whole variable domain DAMVIQNPRYQVTQFGKPVTLSCSQTLNHNVMYWYQQKSSQAPKLLFHYYDKDFNNEADTPDNFQSRRPNTSFCFLDIRSPGLGDTAMYLCATKGVYQETQYFGPGTRLLVL.

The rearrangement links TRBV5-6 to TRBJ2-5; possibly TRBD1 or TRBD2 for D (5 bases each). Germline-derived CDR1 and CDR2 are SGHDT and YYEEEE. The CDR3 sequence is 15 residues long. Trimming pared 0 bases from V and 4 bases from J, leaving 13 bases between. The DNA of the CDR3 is TGTGCCAGCAGCTTGGCCCCGGCAGGGAGAGAGACCCAGTACTTC. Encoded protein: CASSLAPAGRETQYF.